The 5 T cell receptor beta chains presented below share a single source sample, sequenced in a study of Graves' ophthalmopathy and Graves' hyperthyroidism. Using RNA transcripts, the TCR beta CDR3 regions were amplified. Second-round multiplex PCR came after first-round RT-PCR with HTBI primers. Using its own MiXCR run on the multiplex PCR reads, TCRdb lists one record per CDR3 protein. The sample yields over 650,000 distinct CDR3 sequences, under 50% seen once. Material: peripheral blood. These receptors were obtained from an adult man with Graves' ophthalmopathy.

About this clonotype: Here the CDR3 omits its conserved ending phenylalanine or tryptophan, so a read error is the likely source. The DNA is left out, because the CDR3 cannot be placed on it with certainty; the CDR3 is given as TCRdb lists it. The chain employs TRBV9 and TRBJ2-2; the table's D gene call, TRBD2, was not cross checked with the DNA. The CDR3 length is 9 residues, termini included. Germline V gene lookup returns CDR1 SGDLS and CDR2 YYNGEE. The CDR3 loop is CASSVERGV.

This clonotype was observed many times. J is TRBJ1-5 and V is TRBV5-1; possibly TRBD1 for D (6 bases). The CDR3 runs 14 residues. V lost 6 bases and J lost 9, with 19 bases in between. CDR1 and CDR2 (germline): SGHRS, YFSETQ. CDR3 bases: TGCGCCAGCATGCGGAGGGGGTACAAGGGGCCCCAGCATTTT. Translating gives CASMRRGYKGPQHF.

This clonotype was recorded at least ten times. The genes are TRBV5-4 and TRBJ2-5; 8 bases are a match to TRBD2. Germline CDR1 is SGHNT and CDR2 is YYREEE (reference sequence). The CDR3 has 17 amino acids. V was pared by 4 bases and J by 5 bases, with 16 bases of the junction left unmatched. CDR3 protein: CASSREAGGRAGETQYF. The CDR3 DNA reads TGTGCCAGCAGCCGTGAGGCGGGAGGAAGGGCGGGGGAGACCCAGTACTTC.

This rearrangement joins TRBV2 to TRBJ1-4; weak D call: TRBD1 (6 bases). This CDR3 comprises 14 residues. The V end lost 3 bases, the J end lost 7 bases, and 12 bases lay between the germline ends. Looked up from germline, CDR1 is SNHLY and CDR2 is FYNNEI. In nucleotides, the CDR3 is TGTGCCAGCAGTGACAGGACAGCGTTTGAAAAACTGTTTTTT. The encoded protein is CASSDRTAFEKLFF.

The rearrangement links TRBV25-1 to TRBJ1-2; 7 bases map to TRBD1. The junction had 8 bases not matched to a gene; V was cut back by 7 bases and J by 3 bases. The CDR3 contains 14 residues. CDR1 is MGHDK, CDR2 SYGVNS, per germline. Here the CDR3 DNA reads TGTGCCAGCATTCGACAGGGACGAGACTATGGCTACACCTTC. The encoded protein is CASIRQGRDYGYTF.